The next 8 T cell receptor beta chains were all read from a single sample in a study of somatic mutations in cytotoxic T cells in rheumatoid arthritis. Method: immunoSEQ multiplex PCR; TCRdb's copy keeps in-frame clones and lacks some. The table records roughly 9,800 clones, 75% to 85% of them present only once. Sequencing used CD8+ T cells sorted from blood. These receptors all come from an adult with rheumatoid arthritis.

The chain employs TRBV7-6 and TRBJ2-1; 10 positions match TRBD2. V lost 5 bases, J lost 12 bases, and 7 bases stayed unmatched. Germline values: CDR1 SGHVS, CDR2 FNYEAQ. The length of the CDR3 is 13 residues. The CDR3 DNA reads TGTGCCAGCAGCCCCGACTCTAGCGGGGGGCAGTTCTTC. Translating it yields CASSPDSSGGQFF.

V usage is TRBV5-8 and J usage is TRBJ2-7; 7 nucleotides align to TRBD1. CDR1 SGHTS and CDR2 YDEGEE come from the germline V gene. The CDR3 covers 15 residues. The V and J ends lost 1 base and 0 bases, in that order; junction bases with no gene match: 4. CDR3: CASSLRDRRSYEQYF. As DNA, the CDR3 is TGTGCCAGCAGCTTGCGGGACAGACGCTCCTACGAGCAGTACTTC.

This chain uses TRBV20-1 with TRBJ2-1, with D maybe TRBD2 (6 bases). CDR3 length equals 11 residues. CDR1 is DFQATT and CDR2 is SNEGSKA in the germline V gene (reference sequence). Between the trimmed V and J ends, which lost 6 bases and 10 bases, there was a span of 13 bases. CDR3 nucleotides: TGCAGTGCCGGGGACTTTTTGGAGCAGTTCTTC. Its translation is CSAGDFLEQFF.

V gene TRBV7-9 combines with J gene TRBJ2-7; 9 bases are a match to TRBD2. After removal of 5 bases from V and 0 bases from J, the junction contained 8 bases not matched to a gene. The germline V gene has CDR1 SEHNR and CDR2 FQNEAQ (reference sequence). This CDR3 is 16 amino acids long. CDR3 DNA: TGTGCCAGCAGCGCGCCCCGACTAGCGGACTCCTACGAGCAGTACTTC. Translation gives CASSAPRLADSYEQYF.

The chain couples TRBV25-1 to TRBJ1-4, with TRBD1 identical over 7 bases. From germline, CDR1 is MGHDK and CDR2 SYGVNS. J was trimmed by 8 bases and V by 7 bases; bases with no gene match: 22. The CDR3 runs to 18 residues. CDR3 sequence reads: CASIRSHPQGWNREKLFF. Here the CDR3 DNA reads TGTGCCAGCATCCGATCCCACCCACAGGGGTGGAATAGGGAAAAACTGTTTTTT.

The genes are TRBV6-5 and TRBJ2-1; tentatively, D is TRBD1 or TRBD2 (5 bases each). This CDR3 region has 15 residues. The germline V gene has CDR1 MNHEY and CDR2 SVGAGI. V was cut by 6 bases and J by 5 bases, with 17 bases left in between. The CDR3 coding sequence is TGTGCCAGCAGCATCGTTCGGGACGGACACAATGAGCAGTTCTTC. It codes for CASSIVRDGHNEQFF.

This chain joins TRBV7-3 and TRBJ2-2, with 11 bases that match TRBD2. Germline loops: CDR1 SGHTA, CDR2 FQGTGA. With 0 bases clipped from V and 1 base from J, the junction kept 4 bases outside the gene matches. This CDR3 is 18 amino acids long. CDR3 region: CASSLTLAGGLNTGELFF. In DNA, the CDR3 is TGTGCCAGCAGCTTAACCCTAGCGGGGGGACTGAACACCGGGGAGCTGTTTTTT.

This clone appeared a few times. The V gene is TRBV29-1, the J gene TRBJ2-2; D remains ambiguous. Germline V gene data show CDR1 as SQVTM and CDR2 as ANQGSEA. The CDR3 spans 12 residues. V gave up 8 bases and J gave up 0 bases, with 7 bases separating them. The CDR3 region is CSLATNTGELFF. CDR3 bases: TGCAGCCTCGCAACGAACACCGGGGAGCTGTTTTTT.